This T cell receptor beta chain stems from a study of CD8+ T cells in alopecia areata. Study conclusions and caveats: Across lesional scalp, and particularly alopecia totalis/universalis, clonality surpassed that of normal scalp. Resident alphabeta T-cell populations of normal skin are likewise subject to sequencing in scalp samples.

RNA was extracted and reverse transcribed into cDNA as the sequencing template. TCRdb keeps only in-frame clones here, not all; method: immunoSEQ multiplex PCR. The profile shows roughly 200,000 clones, 56% of them singletons. This clone has only a few counts. Its antigen is currently unknown. Per the germline V gene, CDR1 is MNHEY and CDR2 is SMNVEV (reference sequence). The CDR3 runs 17 residues. Trimming pared 0 bases from V and 7 bases from J, leaving 18 bases between. The gene calls are TRBV27 and TRBJ1-4; perhaps TRBD1 as D (6 bases). The sequenced sample consisted of CD8+ T cells sorted from blood. The receptor comes from a human donor in good health. The CDR3 region is CASSLSPWGALGEKLFF. DNA of the CDR3: TGTGCCAGCAGTTTATCCCCCTGGGGGGCCTTAGGTGAAAAACTGTTTTTT.